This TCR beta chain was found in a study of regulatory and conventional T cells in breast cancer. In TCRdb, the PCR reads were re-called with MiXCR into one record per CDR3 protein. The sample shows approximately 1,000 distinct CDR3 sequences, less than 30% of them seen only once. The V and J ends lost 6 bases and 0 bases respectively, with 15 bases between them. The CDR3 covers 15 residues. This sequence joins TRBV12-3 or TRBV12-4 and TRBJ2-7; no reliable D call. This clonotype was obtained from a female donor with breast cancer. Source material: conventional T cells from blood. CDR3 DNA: TGTGCCAGCAGCCGACTTGCCCATAGCTCCTACGAGCAGTACTTC. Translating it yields CASSRLAHSSYEQYF.